Below, 16 T cell receptor beta chains from the same sample are listed, as sequenced in a study of spatial heterogeneity in lung cancer. The time point denotes: sample taken at primary tumor resection. MiXCR was run by TCRdb on the 5' RACE reads, yielding one entry per CDR3 protein. Of approximately 40,000 distinct CDR3 sequences listed, about 5.2% were seen once; the top ten hold more than 20%. The sequencing here drew on PBMCs, taken at surgery. These receptors all come from a female donor with early-stage non-small cell lung cancer.

The chain uses TRBV28 and TRBJ2-7, with D perhaps matching TRBD1 (6 bases). Germline CDR1 and CDR2: MDHEN and SYDVKM. Trimming pared 7 bases from V and 3 bases from J, leaving 16 bases between. The CDR3 is made up of 14 amino acids. The CDR3 region is CASTGPGAYYEQYF. The CDR3 DNA sequence: TGTGCCAGCACGGGACCAGGGGCCTACTACGAGCAGTACTTC. Supplemented by reference TRBV28 and TRBJ2-7, the full variable domain reads DVKVTQSSRYLVKRTGEKVFLECVQDMDHENMFWYRQDPGLGLRLIYFSYDVKMKEKGDIPEGYSVSREKKERFSLILESASTNQTSMYLCASTGPGAYYEQYFGPGTRLTVT.

J is TRBJ1-2 and V is TRBV19; 8 bases match TRBD1. Losses at the gene ends were 3 bases for V and 9 bases for J; bases not matched to a gene: 12. This CDR3 region has 15 residues. Germline V gene sequence: CDR1 LNHDA, CDR2 SQIVND (reference sequence). CDR3 bases: TGTGCCAGTAGTATCGGCCGGGACAGGACGGCCCGCTACACCTTC. It is translated as CASSIGRDRTARYTF.

This clonotype was counted between two and nine times. The chain has TRBV18 and TRBJ1-2; TRBD1 is a possible D gene (5 bases). V was pared by 0 bases and J by 4 bases, with 12 bases between. Germline loops: CDR1 KGHSH, CDR2 LQKENI. This CDR3 is built from 15 residues. The CDR3: CASSPPPGHIYGYTF. The DNA of the CDR3 is TGTGCCAGCTCACCACCGCCGGGGCACATCTATGGCTACACCTTC.

This chain uses TRBV5-1 with TRBJ2-5, with 10 bases fitting TRBD1. After removal of 4 bases from V and 4 bases from J, the junction contained 16 bases not matched to a gene. Germline-derived CDR1 and CDR2 are SGHRS and YFSETQ. The CDR3 is 18 residues long. In nucleotides, the CDR3 is TGCGCCAGCAGCCCTACCGGGACAGGGGCCCTAAAGGGAGAGACCCAGTACTTC. Its translation: CASSPTGTGALKGETQYF.

Ten or more counts support this clonotype. The genes are TRBV14 and TRBJ2-7; D remains unclear. The V gene lost 1 base and the J gene lost 2 bases, with 18 bases spanning the gap. CDR3 length: 17 residues. Germline V lookup: CDR1 SGHDN, CDR2 FVKESK. CDR3 region: CASSQGPPVFLTYEQYF. CDR3 sequence (DNA): TGTGCCAGCAGCCAAGGTCCTCCGGTTTTTCTCACCTACGAGCAGTACTTC. Looking up the rest from reference TRBV14 and TRBJ2-7 gives the full variable domain: EAGVTQFPSHSVIEKGQTVTLRCDPISGHDNLYWYRRVMGKEIKFLLHFVKESKQDESGMPNNRFLAERTGGTYSTLKVQPAELEDSGVYFCASSQGPPVFLTYEQYFGPGTRLTVT.

This clonotype was detected ten times or more. V gene TRBV28 combines with J gene TRBJ2-5, with TRBD1 matching 12 bases. Germline V gene sequence: CDR1 MDHEN, CDR2 SYDVKM. V trimming: 4 bases; J trimming: 1 base; junction bases outside the gene matches: 4. CDR3 length: 16 amino acids. This CDR3 is CASSSGTGGVQETQYF. The CDR3, as DNA: TGTGCCAGCAGTTCCGGGACAGGGGGCGTCCAAGAGACCCAGTACTTC. The full variable domain, in which reference TRBV28 and TRBJ2-5 provide the parts outside the CDR3, is DVKVTQSSRYLVKRTGEKVFLECVQDMDHENMFWYRQDPGLGLRLIYFSYDVKMKEKGDIPEGYSVSREKKERFSLILESASTNQTSMYLCASSSGTGGVQETQYFGPGTRLLVL.

About this clonotype itself: The CDR3 ends on some other residue instead of the conserved phenylalanine or tryptophan, so this is likely a read error. This chain links TRBV12-3 or TRBV12-4 with TRBJ2-2; a weak D match, TRBD2 (6 bases). The V and J ends lost 5 bases and 7 bases respectively, with 14 bases between them. The CDR3 covers 14 residues. Written as DNA, the CDR3 is TGTGCCAGCAGTCCCTCCCGGACTATCGGGGAGCTGTTTTTA. This encodes CASSPSRTIGELFL.

This clonotype was seen at least ten times. The chain couples TRBV11-2 to TRBJ2-7; 10 bases are shared with TRBD2. The CDR3 loop spans 15 amino acids. The junction had 8 bases not matched to a gene; V was cut back by 1 base and J by 8 bases. Germline V gene sequence: CDR1 SGHAT, CDR2 FQNNGV. The CDR3 DNA reads TGTGCCAGCAGCTTAGTGATCAGCGGGGGGGCCCAGCAGTACTTC. Its translation: CASSLVISGGAQQYF.

This clonotype was counted many times. The chain recombines TRBV20-1 with TRBJ2-3; D unresolved. Trimming pared 7 bases from V and 0 bases from J, leaving 8 bases between. The CDR3 runs to 12 residues. The germline gives CDR1 DFQATT, CDR2 SNEGSKA (reference sequence). The CDR3 DNA follows: TGCAGTGTTACCCCTAGCACAGATACGCAGTATTTT. Translation gives CSVTPSTDTQYF.

This clonotype has a handful of counts. The V gene is TRBV6-2 or TRBV6-3, the J gene TRBJ1-4; 8 nucleotides line up with TRBD1. V trimming: 0 bases; J trimming: 0 bases; junction bases outside the gene matches: 3. There are 17 residues in the CDR3. Germline values: CDR1 MNHEY, CDR2 SVGEGT. The CDR3 bases are TGTGCCAGCAGTTACTCGGTCAGGGGGCCAACTAATGAAAAACTGTTTTTT. Its translation: CASSYSVRGPTNEKLFF.

V gene TRBV7-9 combines with J gene TRBJ2-2; 8 bases fit TRBD1. Germline V CDR1 and CDR2: SEHNR, FQNEAQ (reference sequence). The CDR3 consists of 16 residues. Losses at the gene ends were 5 bases for V and 5 bases for J; bases not matched to a gene: 10. This CDR3 is CASSPRQGMLTGELFF. CDR3 sequence (DNA): TGTGCCAGCAGCCCAAGACAGGGGATGTTGACCGGGGAGCTGTTTTTT.

Of note for this clonotype: A read error may be the cause here, since a much bigger clone is one base away. This rearrangement joins TRBV7-8 to TRBJ2-1; TRBD2 matches at 11 bases. Germline assignment: CDR1 SGHVS and CDR2 FQNEAQ. V lost 2 bases, J lost 8 bases, and 8 bases stayed unmatched. This CDR3 has 16 amino acids. The DNA for the CDR3 is TGTGCCAGCAGCTTATTAGCGGGAGGGGTGTTCGATGAGCAGTTCTTC. Its translation is CASSLLAGGVFDEQFF.

The table lists this clonotype with many counts. This sequence joins TRBV20-1 and TRBJ1-1, with a possible D match to TRBD1 (6 bases). The CDR3 contains 15 residues. The V and J ends lost 2 bases and 7 bases respectively, with 20 bases between them. Germline V gene data show CDR1 as DFQATT and CDR2 as SNEGSKA (reference sequence). The CDR3 loop reads CSARSGGGQVDEAFF. The CDR3 region has the DNA TGCAGTGCTAGAAGCGGGGGGGGCCAAGTGGATGAAGCTTTCTTT.

This clonotype was found many times. This chain uses TRBV5-1 with TRBJ2-1; 10 bases match TRBD2. Germline CDR1 SGHRS, CDR2 YFSETQ. This CDR3 is 15 amino acids long. Trimming at V came to 0 bases and at J to 8 bases, leaving 5 bases not matched to a gene. The DNA for the CDR3 is TGCGCCAGCAGCTTGGAAGCGGGGGGGCCCGATGAGCAGTTCTTC. Its translation: CASSLEAGGPDEQFF.

This clonotype was seen repeatedly, ten times or more. The CDR3 loop is CASSQEDGGRYNEQFF. In nucleotides, the CDR3 is TGTGCCAGCAGCCAAGAAGACGGGGGACGTTACAATGAGCAGTTCTTC. The chain couples TRBV4-2 to TRBJ2-1; maybe TRBD2 (6 bases). The CDR3 runs 16 residues. Between the trimmed V and J ends, which lost 0 bases and 4 bases, there was a span of 13 bases. Looked up from germline, CDR1 is LGHNA and CDR2 is YNFKEQ.

This clonotype appeared many times. This sequence joins TRBV20-1 and TRBJ2-5; D gene uncertain. V was trimmed by 3 bases and J by 5 bases, leaving 16 bases between them. Germline lookup yields CDR1 DFQATT and CDR2 SNEGSKA (reference sequence). This CDR3 comprises 14 residues. CDR3 sequence reads: CSARISWTRETQYF. For the CDR3, the DNA is TGCAGTGCTAGGATAAGTTGGACCCGGGAGACCCAGTACTTC.